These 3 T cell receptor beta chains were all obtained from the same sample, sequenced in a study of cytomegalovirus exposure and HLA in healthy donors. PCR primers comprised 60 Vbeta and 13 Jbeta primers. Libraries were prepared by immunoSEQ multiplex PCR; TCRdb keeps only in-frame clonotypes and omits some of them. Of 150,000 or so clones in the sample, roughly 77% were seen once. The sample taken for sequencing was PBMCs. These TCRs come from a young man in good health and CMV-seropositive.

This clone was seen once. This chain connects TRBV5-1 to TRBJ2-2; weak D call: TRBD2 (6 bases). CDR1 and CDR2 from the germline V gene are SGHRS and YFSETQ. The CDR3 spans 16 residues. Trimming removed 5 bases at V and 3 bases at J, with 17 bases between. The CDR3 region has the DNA TGCGCCAGCAGGGCGCGGGGCAGGGAGGACACCGGGGAGCTGTTTTTT. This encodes CASRARGREDTGELFF.

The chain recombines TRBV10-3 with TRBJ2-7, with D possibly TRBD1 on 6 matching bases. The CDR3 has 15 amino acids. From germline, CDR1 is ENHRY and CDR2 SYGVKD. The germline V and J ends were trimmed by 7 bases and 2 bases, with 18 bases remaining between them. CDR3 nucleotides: TGTGCCATCACCTCTAAAATACAGGGTACCTACGAGCAGTACTTC. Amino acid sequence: CAITSKIQGTYEQYF.

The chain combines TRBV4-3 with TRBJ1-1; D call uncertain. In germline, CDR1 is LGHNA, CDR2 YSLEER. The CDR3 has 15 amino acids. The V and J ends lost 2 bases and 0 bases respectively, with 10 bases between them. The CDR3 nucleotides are TGCGCCAGCAGCCAATCCCGAGTCTTGAACACTGAAGCTTTCTTT. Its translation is CASSQSRVLNTEAFF.